The clone carrying this TCR beta chain was seen repeatedly, ten times or more. This entry is derived from a study of T cells in Graves' hyperthyroidism and ophthalmopathy. Germline CDR1 reads SGHRS; CDR2 reads YFSETQ. The V end lost 1 base, the J end lost 5 bases, and 13 bases lay between the germline ends. This CDR3 comprises 14 residues. Using RNA transcripts as the source, TCR beta CDR3 regions were amplified. TCR CDR3 underwent first-round RT-PCR with the HTBI primer set. MiXCR, run by TCRdb on the multiplex PCR reads, gives a single entry per CDR3 protein. This sample has nearly 600,000 distinct CDR3 sequences, with 12% to 15% found just once.

The chain links TRBV5-1 to TRBJ2-7; tentatively, D is TRBD2 (6 bases). The material sequenced was blood. The sequence was obtained from a woman younger than 30 with Graves' ophthalmopathy. The CDR3 sequence is CASSLSTRDHEQYF. As DNA, the CDR3 is TGCGCCAGCAGCTTGTCGACTAGGGACCACGAGCAGTACTTC.